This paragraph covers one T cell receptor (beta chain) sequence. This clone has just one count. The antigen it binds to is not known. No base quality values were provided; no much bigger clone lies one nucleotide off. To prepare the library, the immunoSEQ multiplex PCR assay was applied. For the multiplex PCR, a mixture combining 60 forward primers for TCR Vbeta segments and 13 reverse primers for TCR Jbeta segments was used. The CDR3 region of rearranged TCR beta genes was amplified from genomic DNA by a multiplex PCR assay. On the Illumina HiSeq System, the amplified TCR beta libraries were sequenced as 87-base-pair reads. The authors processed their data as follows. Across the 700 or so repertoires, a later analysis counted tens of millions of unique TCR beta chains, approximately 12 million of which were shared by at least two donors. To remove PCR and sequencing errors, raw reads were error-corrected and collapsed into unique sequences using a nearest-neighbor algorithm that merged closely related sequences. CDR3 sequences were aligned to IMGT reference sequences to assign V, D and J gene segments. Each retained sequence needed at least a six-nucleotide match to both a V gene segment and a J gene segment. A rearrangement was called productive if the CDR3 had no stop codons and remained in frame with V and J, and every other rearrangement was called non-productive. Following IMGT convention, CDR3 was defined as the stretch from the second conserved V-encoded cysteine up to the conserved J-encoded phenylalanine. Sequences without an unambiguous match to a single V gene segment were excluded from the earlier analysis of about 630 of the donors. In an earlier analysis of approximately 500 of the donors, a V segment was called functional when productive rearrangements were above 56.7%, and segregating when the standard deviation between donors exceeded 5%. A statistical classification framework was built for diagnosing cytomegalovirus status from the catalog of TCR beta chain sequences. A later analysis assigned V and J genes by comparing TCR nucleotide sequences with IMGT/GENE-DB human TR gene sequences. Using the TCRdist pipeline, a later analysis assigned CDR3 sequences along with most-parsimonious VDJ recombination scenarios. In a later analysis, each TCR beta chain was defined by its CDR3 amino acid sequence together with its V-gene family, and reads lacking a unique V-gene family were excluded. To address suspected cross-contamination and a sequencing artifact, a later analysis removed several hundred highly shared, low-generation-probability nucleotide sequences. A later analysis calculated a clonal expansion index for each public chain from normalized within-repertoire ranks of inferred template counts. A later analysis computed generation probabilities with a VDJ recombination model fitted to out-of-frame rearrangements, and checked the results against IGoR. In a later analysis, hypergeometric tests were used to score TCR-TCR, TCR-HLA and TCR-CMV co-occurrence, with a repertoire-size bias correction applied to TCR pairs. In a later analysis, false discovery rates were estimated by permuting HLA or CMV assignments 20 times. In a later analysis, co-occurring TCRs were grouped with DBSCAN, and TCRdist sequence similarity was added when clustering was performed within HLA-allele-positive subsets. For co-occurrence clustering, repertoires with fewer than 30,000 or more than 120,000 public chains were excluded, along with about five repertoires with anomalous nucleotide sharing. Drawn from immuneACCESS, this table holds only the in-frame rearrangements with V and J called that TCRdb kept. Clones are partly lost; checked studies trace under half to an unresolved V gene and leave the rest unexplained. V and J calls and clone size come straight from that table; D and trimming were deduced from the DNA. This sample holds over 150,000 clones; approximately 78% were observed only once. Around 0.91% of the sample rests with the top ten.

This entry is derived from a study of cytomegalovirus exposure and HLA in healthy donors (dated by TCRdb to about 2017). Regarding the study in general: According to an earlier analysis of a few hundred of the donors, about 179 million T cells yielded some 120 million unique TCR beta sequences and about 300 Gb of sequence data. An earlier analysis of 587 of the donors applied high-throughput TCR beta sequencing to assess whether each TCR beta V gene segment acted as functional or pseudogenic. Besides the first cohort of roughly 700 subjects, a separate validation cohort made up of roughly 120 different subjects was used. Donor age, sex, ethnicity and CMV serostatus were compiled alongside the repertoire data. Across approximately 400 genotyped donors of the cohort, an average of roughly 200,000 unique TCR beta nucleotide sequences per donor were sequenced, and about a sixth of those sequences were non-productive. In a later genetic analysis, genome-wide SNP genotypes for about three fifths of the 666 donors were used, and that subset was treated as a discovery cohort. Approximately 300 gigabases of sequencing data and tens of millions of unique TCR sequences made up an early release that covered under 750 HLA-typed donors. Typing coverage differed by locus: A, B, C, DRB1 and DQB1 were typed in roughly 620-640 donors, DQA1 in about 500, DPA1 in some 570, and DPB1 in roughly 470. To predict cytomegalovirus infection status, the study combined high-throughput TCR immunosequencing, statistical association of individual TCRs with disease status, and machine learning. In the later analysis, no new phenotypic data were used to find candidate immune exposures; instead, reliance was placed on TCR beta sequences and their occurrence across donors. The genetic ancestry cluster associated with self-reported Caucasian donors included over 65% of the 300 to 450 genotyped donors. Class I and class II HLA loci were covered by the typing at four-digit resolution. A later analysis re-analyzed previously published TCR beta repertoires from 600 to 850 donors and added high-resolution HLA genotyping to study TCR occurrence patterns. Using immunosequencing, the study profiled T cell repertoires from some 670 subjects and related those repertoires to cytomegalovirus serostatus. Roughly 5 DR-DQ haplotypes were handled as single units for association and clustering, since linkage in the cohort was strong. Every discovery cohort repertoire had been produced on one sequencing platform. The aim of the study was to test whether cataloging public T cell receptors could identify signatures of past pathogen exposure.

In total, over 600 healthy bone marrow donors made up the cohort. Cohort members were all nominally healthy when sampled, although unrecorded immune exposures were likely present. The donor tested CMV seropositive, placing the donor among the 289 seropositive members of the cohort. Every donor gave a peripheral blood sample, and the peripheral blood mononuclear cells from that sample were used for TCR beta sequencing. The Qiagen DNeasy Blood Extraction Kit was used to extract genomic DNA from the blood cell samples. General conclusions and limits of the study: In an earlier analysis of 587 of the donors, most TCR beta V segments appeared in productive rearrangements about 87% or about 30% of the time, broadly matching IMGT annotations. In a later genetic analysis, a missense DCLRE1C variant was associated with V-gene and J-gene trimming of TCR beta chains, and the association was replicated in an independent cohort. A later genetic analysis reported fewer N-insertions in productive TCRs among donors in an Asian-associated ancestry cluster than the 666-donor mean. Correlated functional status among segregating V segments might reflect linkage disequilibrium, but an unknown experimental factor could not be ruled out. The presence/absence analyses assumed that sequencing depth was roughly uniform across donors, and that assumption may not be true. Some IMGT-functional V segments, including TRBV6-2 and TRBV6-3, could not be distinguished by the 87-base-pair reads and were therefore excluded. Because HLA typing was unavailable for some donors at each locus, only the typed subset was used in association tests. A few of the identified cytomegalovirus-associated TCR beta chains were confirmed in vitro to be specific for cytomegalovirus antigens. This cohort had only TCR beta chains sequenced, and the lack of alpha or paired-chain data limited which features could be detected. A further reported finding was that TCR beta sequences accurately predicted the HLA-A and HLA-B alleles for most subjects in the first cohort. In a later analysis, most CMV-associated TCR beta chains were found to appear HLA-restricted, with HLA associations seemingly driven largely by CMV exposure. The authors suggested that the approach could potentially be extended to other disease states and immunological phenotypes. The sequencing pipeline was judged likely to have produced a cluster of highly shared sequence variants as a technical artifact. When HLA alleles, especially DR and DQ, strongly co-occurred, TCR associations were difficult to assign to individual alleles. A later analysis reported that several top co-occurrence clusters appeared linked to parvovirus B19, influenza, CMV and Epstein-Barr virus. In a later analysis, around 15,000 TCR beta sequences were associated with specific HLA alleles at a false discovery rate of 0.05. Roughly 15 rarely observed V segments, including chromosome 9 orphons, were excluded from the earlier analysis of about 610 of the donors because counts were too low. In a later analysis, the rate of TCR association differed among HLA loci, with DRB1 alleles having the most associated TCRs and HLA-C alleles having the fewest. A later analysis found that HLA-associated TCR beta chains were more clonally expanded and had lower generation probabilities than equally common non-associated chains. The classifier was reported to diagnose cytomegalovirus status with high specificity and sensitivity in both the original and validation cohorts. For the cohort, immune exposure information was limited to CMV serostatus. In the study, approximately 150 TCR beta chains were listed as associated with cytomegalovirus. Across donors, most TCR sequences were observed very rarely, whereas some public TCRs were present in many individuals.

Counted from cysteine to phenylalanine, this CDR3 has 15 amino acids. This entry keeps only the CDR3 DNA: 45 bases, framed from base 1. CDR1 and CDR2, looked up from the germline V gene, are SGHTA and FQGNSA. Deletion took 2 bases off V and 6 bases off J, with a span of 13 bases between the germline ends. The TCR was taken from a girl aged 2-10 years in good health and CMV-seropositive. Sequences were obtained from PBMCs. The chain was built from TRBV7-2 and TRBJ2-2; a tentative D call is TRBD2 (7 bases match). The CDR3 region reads CASSLRGGRPGELFF. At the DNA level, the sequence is TGTGCCAGCAGCTTAAGGGGGGGAAGGCCCGGGGAGCTGTTTTTT.